This T cell receptor beta chain was found in a study of blood T cell repertoires in COVID-19. Study summary: Acute and convalescent COVID-19 specimens originated in the United States, Italy and Spain. PBMCs, B-cell-depleted T cells, or T cells provided the cDNA or gDNA that made up the material.

Original processing methods: Reference gene primer amplification gave nucleated cell count estimates. The protocol was immunoSEQ multiplex PCR, while the TCRdb copy is restricted to in-frame clones and leaves out a portion. That table furnishes V, J and clone size, whereas the DNA furnished D and trimming. The table records about 310,000 clones, around 87% of them present only once. V shed 4 bases and J 1 base; nucleotides not matched to a gene: 5. The CDR3 extends over 15 amino acids. From germline, CDR1 is SEHNR and CDR2 FQNEAQ (reference sequence). The chain combines TRBV7-9 with TRBJ2-3; 7 positions match TRBD2. The receptor was derived from a woman aged 45-65 years who had recovered from COVID-19. The sample comprised peripheral blood. CDR3 coding DNA: TGTGCCAGCAGCTGGGGGGGAGGTGGCACAGATACGCAGTATTTT. Its protein product is CASSWGGGGTDTQYF.